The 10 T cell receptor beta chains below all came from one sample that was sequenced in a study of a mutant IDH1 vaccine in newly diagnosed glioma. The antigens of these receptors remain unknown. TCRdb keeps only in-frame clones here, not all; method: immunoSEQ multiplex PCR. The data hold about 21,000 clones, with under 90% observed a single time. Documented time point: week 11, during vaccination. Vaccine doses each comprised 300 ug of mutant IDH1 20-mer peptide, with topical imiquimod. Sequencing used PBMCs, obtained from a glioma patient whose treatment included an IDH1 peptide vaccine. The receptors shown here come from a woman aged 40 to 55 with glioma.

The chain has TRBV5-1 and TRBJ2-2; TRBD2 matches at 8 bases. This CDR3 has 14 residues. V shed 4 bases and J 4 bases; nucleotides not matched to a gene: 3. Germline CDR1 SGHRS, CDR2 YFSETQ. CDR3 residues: CASSPAGATGELFF. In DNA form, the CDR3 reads TGCGCCAGCAGCCCAGCGGGGGCCACCGGGGAGCTGTTTTTT.

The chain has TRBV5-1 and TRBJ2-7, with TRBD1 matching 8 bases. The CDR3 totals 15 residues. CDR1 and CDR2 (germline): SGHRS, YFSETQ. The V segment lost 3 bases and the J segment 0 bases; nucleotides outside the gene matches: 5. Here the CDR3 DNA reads TGCGCCAGCAGCTGGGACGGGACAGGCTCCTACGAGCAGTACTTC. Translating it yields CASSWDGTGSYEQYF.

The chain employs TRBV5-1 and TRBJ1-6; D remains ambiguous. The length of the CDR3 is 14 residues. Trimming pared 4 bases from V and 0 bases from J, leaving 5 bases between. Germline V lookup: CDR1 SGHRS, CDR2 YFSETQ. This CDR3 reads CASSQSSYNSPLHF. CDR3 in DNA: TGCGCCAGCAGCCAGAGCTCCTATAATTCACCCCTCCACTTT.

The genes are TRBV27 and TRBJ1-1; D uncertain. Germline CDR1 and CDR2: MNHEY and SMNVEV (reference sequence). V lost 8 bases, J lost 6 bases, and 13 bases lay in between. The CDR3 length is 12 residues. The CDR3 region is CASATYGAEAFF. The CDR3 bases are TGTGCCAGCGCGACTTATGGGGCTGAAGCTTTCTTT.

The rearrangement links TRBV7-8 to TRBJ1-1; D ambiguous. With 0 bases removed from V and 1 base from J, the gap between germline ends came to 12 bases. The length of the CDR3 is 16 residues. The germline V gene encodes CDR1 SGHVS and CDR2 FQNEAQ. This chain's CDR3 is CASSLAPLQANTEAFF. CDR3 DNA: TGTGCCAGCAGCTTAGCGCCGTTGCAGGCGAACACTGAAGCTTTCTTT.

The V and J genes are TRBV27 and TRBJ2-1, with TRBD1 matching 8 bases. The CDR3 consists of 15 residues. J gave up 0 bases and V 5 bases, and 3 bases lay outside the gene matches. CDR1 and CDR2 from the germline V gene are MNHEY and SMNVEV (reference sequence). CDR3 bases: TGTGCCAGCAGTCGACAGGGGAGCTCCTACAATGAGCAGTTCTTC. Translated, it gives CASSRQGSSYNEQFF.

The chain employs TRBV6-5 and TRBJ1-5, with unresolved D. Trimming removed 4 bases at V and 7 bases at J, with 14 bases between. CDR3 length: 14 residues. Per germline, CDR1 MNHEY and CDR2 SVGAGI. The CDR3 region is CASSFSSGVQPQHF. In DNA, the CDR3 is TGTGCCAGCAGTTTCTCGAGTGGGGTACAGCCCCAGCATTTT.

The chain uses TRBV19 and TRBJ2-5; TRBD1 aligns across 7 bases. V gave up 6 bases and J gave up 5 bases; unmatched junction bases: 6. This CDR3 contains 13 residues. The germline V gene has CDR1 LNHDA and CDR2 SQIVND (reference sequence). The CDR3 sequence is CASSQDREETQYF. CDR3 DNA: TGTGCCAGTAGCCAAGACAGGGAGGAGACCCAGTACTTC.

CDR3 amino acids: CASSQTGGGSYEQYF. DNA for the CDR3: TGTGCCAGCAGCCAGACAGGGGGCGGTTCCTACGAGCAGTACTTC. V and J are TRBV4-2 and TRBJ2-7; 10 positions match TRBD1. CDR1 LGHNA and CDR2 YNFKEQ come from the germline V gene. This CDR3 contains 15 residues. After removal of 3 bases from V and 1 base from J, the junction contained 3 bases not matched to a gene.

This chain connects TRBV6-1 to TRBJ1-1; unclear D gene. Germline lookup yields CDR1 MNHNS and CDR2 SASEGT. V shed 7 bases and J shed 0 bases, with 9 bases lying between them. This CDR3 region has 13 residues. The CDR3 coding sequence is TGTGCCAGCAAGGAAGGATTGAACACTGAAGCTTTCTTT. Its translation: CASKEGLNTEAFF.